Below, 6 T cell receptor beta chains from the same sample are listed, as sequenced in a study of blood T cell repertoires in COVID-19. Assay: immunoSEQ multiplex PCR; the TCRdb copy retains only in-frame clones and omits some. The sample records under 200,000 clones, around 80% being singletons. Sequenced sample: peripheral blood. Every receptor here comes from a woman aged 55-69 years with COVID-19, enrolled during active disease.

The chain has TRBV24-1 and TRBJ1-4, with 10 bases fitting TRBD1. The V gene's germline CDR1 is KGHDR and CDR2 SFDVKD. This CDR3 is 14 amino acids long. V lost 3 bases, J lost 9 bases, and 3 bases stayed unmatched. The CDR3 region is CATSDPGQGKKLFF. The CDR3 DNA reads as TGTGCCACCAGTGATCCGGGACAGGGGAAAAAACTGTTTTTT.

V gene TRBV2 combines with J gene TRBJ2-1, with a tentative D call TRBD1 (5 bases). Germline V CDR1 and CDR2: SNHLY, FYNNEI. Trimming shortened V by 5 bases and J by 2 bases, and 10 bases separated the two germline ends. This CDR3 is 14 amino acids long. The CDR3 region has the DNA TGTGCCAGCAGTACCAGGGCCACCTACAATGAGCAGTTCTTC. Residues: CASSTRATYNEQFF.

This chain links TRBV5-1 with TRBJ2-3; D uncertain. Germline lookup yields CDR1 SGHRS and CDR2 YFSETQ. Trimming took 0 bases from V and 2 from J, leaving 10 bases between them. The CDR3 has 15 residues. The CDR3 here is CASSLDAPYTDTQYF. CDR3 bases: TGCGCCAGCAGCTTGGACGCGCCTTACACAGATACGCAGTATTTT.

This clone was counted a few times. The CDR3 DNA follows: TGTGCCAGCAGCCCCTTGAACACTGAAGCTTTCTTT. Encoded protein: CASSPLNTEAFF. The chain carries TRBV6-6 and TRBJ1-1; no clear D. The germline CDR1 and CDR2 sequences are MNHNY and SVGAGI (reference sequence). The germline V and J ends were trimmed by 6 bases and 0 bases, with 5 bases remaining between them. The CDR3 length is 12 residues.

The chain joins TRBV4-3 to TRBJ2-3, with 7 bases that match TRBD2. Per the germline V gene, CDR1 is LGHNA and CDR2 is YSLEER. Losses at the gene ends were 1 base for V and 3 bases for J; bases not matched to a gene: 4. This CDR3 is 15 amino acids long. The CDR3 DNA is TGCGCCAGCAGCCAAGTCCGAGCGGGGACAGATACGCAGTATTTT. It codes for CASSQVRAGTDTQYF.

This chain links TRBV12-3 or TRBV12-4 with TRBJ2-7, with 7 bases aligning to TRBD1. The CDR3 sequence is 13 residues long. The V and J ends lost 3 bases and 5 bases, in that order; junction bases with no gene match: 4. The CDR3 spells CASSFYRGHEQYF. In nucleotides, the CDR3 is TGTGCCAGCAGTTTTTACAGGGGTCACGAGCAGTACTTC.